What follows are 27 T cell receptor beta chains derived from one specimen sequenced in a study of technical replicates of blood from a few donors (dated 2017 in TCRdb). Library preparation was by the immunoSEQ multiplex PCR assay. This immuneACCESS table, as held by TCRdb, lists in-frame sequences with V and J called but not all clones. Of the missing ones, under half trace to an unresolved V gene in checked studies; the others have no known cause. The sample table contains more than 65,000 clones; only one count was recorded for 92% of them. Clones ranked in the top ten supply 0.3% to 0.5% of the sample. The sequencing sample was made of T cells isolated from PBMCs. The receptors derive from a human donor in good health.

The rearrangement links TRBV5-1 to TRBJ2-7; maybe TRBD1 (6 bases). This CDR3 is built from 14 residues. V gave up 7 bases and J gave up 1 base, with 15 bases separating them. Germline lookup yields CDR1 SGHRS and CDR2 YFSETQ. The CDR3 here is CASGRSDSSYEQYF. For the CDR3, the DNA is TGCGCCAGCGGCCGCTCGGACAGTTCCTACGAGCAGTACTTC.

The V and J genes are TRBV10-1 and TRBJ2-3, with 10 bases lining up with TRBD2. J was trimmed by 7 bases and V by 5 bases; bases with no gene match: 9. There are 15 residues in the CDR3. Germline V gives CDR1 WNHNN, CDR2 SYGVQD (reference sequence). The CDR3 region is CASSLPGLAPNTQYF. The CDR3 DNA sequence: TGCGCCAGCAGTTTACCGGGACTAGCGCCAAATACGCAGTATTTT.

The chain links TRBV27 to TRBJ2-1; 10 bases align to TRBD2. There are 15 residues in the CDR3. CDR1 is MNHEY and CDR2 is SMNVEV in the germline V gene (reference sequence). V lost 5 bases, J lost 4 bases, and 5 bases stayed unmatched. DNA of the CDR3: TGTGCCAGCAGTGCCCAGCGGGAGGGATACAATGAGCAGTTCTTC. Its protein is CASSAQREGYNEQFF.

The chain combines TRBV6-6 with TRBJ2-3; D might be TRBD2 (6 bases). This CDR3 contains 16 residues. The germline V gene has CDR1 MNHNY and CDR2 SVGAGI (reference sequence). With 0 bases removed from V and 1 base from J, the gap between germline ends came to 11 bases. The CDR3 spells CASSYSGGMGTDTQYF. The CDR3 DNA is TGTGCCAGCAGTTACTCGGGCGGGATGGGCACAGATACGCAGTATTTT.

The chain employs TRBV10-3 and TRBJ1-1; D possibly corresponds to TRBD1 (5 bases). CDR1 is ENHRY and CDR2 is SYGVKD in the germline V gene. CDR3 length equals 15 residues. Trimming left V 11 bases short and J 1 base short, with 20 bases between. The CDR3 DNA reads as TGTGCCTCCCAGGCGGGGCAGGGCCCGAACACTGAAGCTTTCTTT. It yields the protein CASQAGQGPNTEAFF.

The chain recombines TRBV30 with TRBJ2-7; D gene unclear. This CDR3 is built from 11 residues. Germline CDR1 reads GTSNPN; CDR2 reads SVGIG (reference sequence). Trimming took 1 base from V and 3 from J, leaving 4 bases between them. CDR3 nucleotides: TGTGCCTGGAGTGAGCTCTACGAGCAGTACTTC. Translating gives CAWSELYEQYF.

The V call is TRBV9, the J call TRBJ2-7; TRBD2 is a possible D gene (5 bases). This CDR3 has 16 residues. The germline V and J ends were trimmed by 4 bases and 0 bases, with 17 bases remaining between them. Germline V gene sequence: CDR1 SGDLS, CDR2 YYNGEE. Here the CDR3 DNA reads TGTGCCAGCAGCTACAGCGGCCTTTCAGGCTCCTACGAGCAGTACTTC. Protein sequence: CASSYSGLSGSYEQYF.

This rearrangement joins TRBV11-2 to TRBJ2-7; a possible D gene is TRBD1 (6 bases). The V and J ends lost 3 bases and 5 bases respectively, with 8 bases between them. CDR1 SGHAT and CDR2 FQNNGV come from the germline V gene. The CDR3 extends over 12 amino acids. As DNA, the CDR3 is TGTGCCAGCAGCTTCTACAGGGACGAGCAGTACTTC. It encodes CASSFYRDEQYF.

The chain employs TRBV21-1 and TRBJ2-7; the D call TRBD2 from the table was never checked on the DNA. TRBV21-1 has pseudogene status. The length of the CDR3 is 18 residues. The CDR3 DNA sequence: TGTGCCAGCAGCAAAGGCATAGGGACTAGCCGAGGGTCCTACGAGCAGTACTTC. Its protein product is CASSKGIGTSRGSYEQYF.

The V and J genes are TRBV4-1 and TRBJ2-7, with 11 bases lining up with TRBD2. CDR3 length: 15 amino acids. The junction had 5 bases not matched to a gene; V was cut back by 1 base and J by 6 bases. From germline, CDR1 is MGHRA and CDR2 YSYEKL. The CDR3 DNA reads as TGCGCCAGCAGCCAAGTGGGTAGCGGGAGGGCCGAGCAGTACTTC. Amino acid sequence: CASSQVGSGRAEQYF.

The chain recombines TRBV7-2 with TRBJ2-1; 9 bases are a match to TRBD2. V gave up 0 bases and J gave up 3 bases; unmatched junction bases: 9. Per germline, CDR1 SGHTA and CDR2 FQGNSA. The CDR3 is 18 residues long. The CDR3 DNA sequence: TGTGCCAGCAGCTTAGCGAACAATAGCGGGAGCTTCTACAATGAGCAGTTCTTC. It yields the protein CASSLANNSGSFYNEQFF.

The rearrangement uses TRBV18 and TRBJ2-2; no definite D call. Germline values: CDR1 KGHSH, CDR2 LQKENI. Between the trimmed V and J ends, which lost 5 bases and 1 base, there was a span of 11 bases. The CDR3 is made up of 15 amino acids. CDR3 residues: CASSWAGENTGELFF. In nucleotides, the CDR3 is TGTGCCAGCTCATGGGCAGGCGAGAACACCGGGGAGCTGTTTTTT.

This sequence joins TRBV6-4 and TRBJ2-2, with D possibly being TRBD1 (5 bases). Germline CDR1 MRHNA, CDR2 SNTAGT. The CDR3 consists of 13 residues. V dropped 3 bases and J dropped 3 bases, with 5 bases sitting between them. CDR3 residues: CASSETDTGELFF. The CDR3 bases are TGTGCCAGCAGTGAGACAGACACCGGGGAGCTGTTTTTT.

This clone has a single count. The DNA for the CDR3 is TGTGCCTGGATCAACCAGGGGTCTGGAAACACCATATATTTT. Encoded protein: CAWINQGSGNTIYF. V usage is TRBV30 and J usage is TRBJ1-3; D may be TRBD1 (6 bases). Looked up from germline, CDR1 is GTSNPN and CDR2 is SVGIG (reference sequence). V gave up 4 bases and J gave up 1 base, with 11 bases separating them. The CDR3 spans 14 residues.

This clone was recorded only once. The V call is TRBV14, the J call TRBJ2-3; 8 nucleotides match TRBD2. Germline V gene lookup returns CDR1 SGHDN and CDR2 FVKESK. This CDR3 has 17 residues. With 4 bases clipped from V and 4 bases from J, the junction kept 13 bases outside the gene matches. The CDR3 reads CASSPVGGSGRSDTQYF. CDR3 DNA sequence: TGTGCCAGCAGCCCCGTAGGGGGGAGCGGGAGATCAGATACGCAGTATTTT.

This clone appeared a single time. The J gene is TRBJ2-7, the V gene TRBV4-2; 12 nucleotides align to TRBD2. CDR1 is LGHNA, CDR2 YNFKEQ, per germline. CDR3 length: 15 residues. Trimming at V came to 4 bases and at J to 3 bases, leaving 4 bases not matched to a gene. CDR3 loop: CASSRGLAGVYEQYF. The CDR3 DNA sequence: TGTGCCAGCAGCCGGGGACTAGCGGGCGTCTACGAGCAGTACTTC.

The rearrangement uses TRBV19 and TRBJ1-2, with 7 nucleotides matching TRBD1. The germline V gene has CDR1 LNHDA and CDR2 SQIVND (reference sequence). CDR3 length: 15 residues. Trimming cost V 3 bases and J 4 bases; bases outside gene matches: 8. The CDR3 nucleotides are TGTGCCAGTAGTATTCTTCCGGGACAGATCTATGGCTACACCTTC. It is translated as CASSILPGQIYGYTF. Looking up the rest from reference TRBV19 and TRBJ1-2 gives the full variable domain: DGGITQSPKYLFRKEGQNVTLSCEQNLNHDAMYWYRQDPGQGLRLIYYSQIVNDFQKGDIAEGYSVSREKKESFPLTVTSAQKNPTAFYLCASSILPGQIYGYTFGSGTRLTVV.

This rearrangement joins TRBV5-1 to TRBJ2-2; possibly TRBD1 for D (5 bases). Deletions cut 1 base from V and 6 bases from J, with 10 bases between. Germline V lookup: CDR1 SGHRS, CDR2 YFSETQ. The CDR3 is 14 amino acids. CDR3 in DNA: TGCGCCAGCAGCTTGTCAGGGATCGCCGGGGAGCTGTTTTTT. Protein: CASSLSGIAGELFF.

This clone was seen just once. This sample also contains other DNA sequences that code for the same CDR3. The V and J genes are TRBV9 and TRBJ2-7; no reliable D call. V was shortened by 0 bases and J by 3 bases, with 7 bases between the two germline ends. Germline V lookup: CDR1 SGDLS, CDR2 YYNGEE. There are 13 residues in the CDR3. CDR3 DNA: TGTGCCAGCAGCGTAGATTCGGGCTACGAGCAGTACTTC. Amino acids: CASSVDSGYEQYF.

This chain joins TRBV19 and TRBJ2-5; D is possibly TRBD1 (6 bases). This CDR3 spans 13 amino acids. V was cut by 5 bases and J by 4 bases, with 11 bases left in between. Looked up from germline, CDR1 is LNHDA and CDR2 is SQIVND (reference sequence). CDR3 loop: CASSGSGAETQYF. The CDR3 DNA reads as TGTGCCAGTAGTGGTTCAGGGGCAGAGACCCAGTACTTC.

The rearrangement joins TRBV11-3 to TRBJ2-7, with D possibly matching TRBD2 (5 bases). V was cut by 1 base and J by 2 bases, with 6 bases left in between. This CDR3 region has 13 residues. The germline CDR1 and CDR2 sequences are SGHNT and YENEEA. CDR3 loop: CASSLGETYEQYF. The CDR3 DNA follows: TGTGCCAGCAGCTTAGGGGAGACCTACGAGCAGTACTTC.

The chain joins TRBV14 to TRBJ1-2; tentatively, D is TRBD1 (5 bases). Germline V gene data show CDR1 as SGHDN and CDR2 as FVKESK. V lost 5 bases to trimming and J lost 8 bases, with 24 bases between them. The CDR3 loop spans 16 amino acids. CDR3 loop: CASSARRGRTFEGYTF. The CDR3 nucleotides are TGTGCCAGCAGCGCACGGAGGGGCCGCACCTTTGAGGGCTACACCTTC.

The chain couples TRBV10-3 to TRBJ2-7, with D tentatively TRBD2 (5 bases). V was pared by 0 bases and J by 1 base, with 10 bases between. The CDR3 loop spans 15 amino acids. Germline values: CDR1 ENHRY, CDR2 SYGVKD. CDR3 DNA: TGTGCCATCAGTGAGTCGCGACTAACATCCTACGAGCAGTACTTC. It specifies CAISESRLTSYEQYF.

The chain links TRBV7-3 to TRBJ2-3, with D tentatively TRBD2 (5 bases). In germline, CDR1 is SGHTA, CDR2 FQGTGA. This CDR3 contains 19 residues. The germline V and J ends were trimmed by 7 bases and 3 bases, with 29 bases remaining between them. The CDR3 sequence: CASTPSARDYLNKTDTQYF. As DNA, the CDR3 is TGTGCCAGCACCCCCTCAGCCCGAGACTACCTAAATAAAACAGATACGCAGTATTTT.

This chain connects TRBV28 to TRBJ1-5, with D possibly matching TRBD1 (6 bases). The V gene's germline CDR1 is MDHEN and CDR2 SYDVKM. This CDR3 is built from 13 residues. Trimming removed 3 bases at V and 6 bases at J, with 9 bases between. The CDR3 bases are TGTGCCAGCAGTTTTTACAGGGCTCAGCCCCAGCATTTT. Translated, it gives CASSFYRAQPQHF.

The rearrangement links TRBV2 to TRBJ1-3; maybe TRBD1 (5 bases). Trimming left V 5 bases short and J 2 bases short, with 10 bases between. Per the germline V gene, CDR1 is SNHLY and CDR2 is FYNNEI. The CDR3 consists of 14 residues. DNA for the CDR3: TGTGCCAGCAGTAGGGGACTAACTGGAAACACCATATATTTT. Residues: CASSRGLTGNTIYF.

Only one count was recorded for this clone. The J gene is TRBJ2-3, the V gene TRBV2; the D gene is possibly TRBD2 (5 bases). CDR3 length: 14 amino acids. Germline CDR1 reads SNHLY; CDR2 reads FYNNEI. Trimming took 8 bases from V and 6 from J, leaving 18 bases between them. The CDR3 DNA sequence: TGTGCCAGCGGGGATTCTGCGCGAGGGGATACGCAGTATTTT. As protein: CASGDSARGDTQYF.